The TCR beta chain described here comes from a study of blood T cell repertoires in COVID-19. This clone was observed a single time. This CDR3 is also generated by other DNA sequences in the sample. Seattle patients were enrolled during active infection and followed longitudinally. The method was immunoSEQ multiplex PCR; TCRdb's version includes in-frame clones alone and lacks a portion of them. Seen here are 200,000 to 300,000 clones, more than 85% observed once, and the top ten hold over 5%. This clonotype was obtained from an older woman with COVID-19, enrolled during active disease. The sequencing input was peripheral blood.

The CDR3 reads CAWSVGSNSPLHF. The CDR3 region has the DNA TGTGCCTGGAGTGTGGGGAGCAATTCACCCCTCCACTTT. The chain employs TRBV30 and TRBJ1-6; D gene ambiguous. Germline V gene sequence: CDR1 GTSNPN, CDR2 SVGIG (reference sequence). CDR3 length equals 13 residues. Between the trimmed V and J ends, which lost 0 bases and 7 bases, there was a span of 7 bases.